These 32 T cell receptor beta chains originate from one sample sequenced in a study of neoadjuvant anti-PD-1 for oral cavity cancer. Profiling relied on immunoSEQ multiplex PCR, and the TCRdb table lists in-frame clones only, not all of them. The table lists fewer than 15,000 clones, about 60% of them singletons. The sequencing used tumor tissue, collected before nivolumab (anti-PD-1) treatment. Source of these receptors: a person between 35 and 79 years old with oral cavity squamous cell carcinoma.

This clone was found once. The CDR3 protein is CASREGTATNEKLFF. The CDR3 DNA reads as TGTGCCAGTAGGGAGGGGACGGCGACTAATGAAAAACTGTTTTTT. The chain combines TRBV19 with TRBJ1-4; tentative D call: TRBD1 (5 bases). The V end lost 6 bases, the J end lost 2 bases, and 13 bases lay between the germline ends. Germline-derived CDR1 and CDR2 are LNHDA and SQIVND (reference sequence). This CDR3 is built from 15 residues.

The V call is TRBV5-4, the J call TRBJ2-3; D is ambiguous. This CDR3 has 12 residues. V lost 0 bases and J lost 3, with 2 bases in between. Germline V gene lookup returns CDR1 SGHNT and CDR2 YYREEE (reference sequence). The CDR3 bases are TGTGCCAGCAGCTTGGAGACAGATACGCAGTATTTT. This sequence encodes CASSLETDTQYF. The variable domain in full, completed from reference TRBV5-4 and TRBJ2-3, reads ETGVTQSPTHLIKTRGQQVTLRCSSQSGHNTVSWYQQALGQGPQFIFQYYREEENGRGNFPPRFSGLQFPNYSSELNVNALELDDSALYLCASSLETDTQYFGPGTRLTVL.

J is TRBJ1-1 and V is TRBV27, with D tentatively TRBD1 (5 bases). The CDR3 length is 15 residues. The germline V gene has CDR1 MNHEY and CDR2 SMNVEV (reference sequence). Between the trimmed V and J ends, which lost 5 bases and 5 bases, there was a span of 18 bases. CDR3 sequence reads: CASSTRGGLRTEAFF. CDR3 DNA: TGTGCCAGCAGTACCCGTGGGGGGTTGAGGACTGAAGCTTTCTTT.

The V gene is TRBV6-6, the J gene TRBJ1-1, with D uncertain. Between the trimmed V and J ends, which lost 0 bases and 2 bases, there was a span of 10 bases. The germline CDR1 and CDR2 sequences are MNHNY and SVGAGI (reference sequence). CDR3 length: 15 amino acids. This CDR3 is CASSYSPTLNTEAFF. The CDR3 DNA sequence: TGTGCCAGCAGTTACTCGCCAACGTTAAACACTGAAGCTTTCTTT.

This chain links TRBV5-1 with TRBJ2-7, with D possibly TRBD2 on 5 matching bases. The CDR3 is 15 amino acids. Trimming left V 4 bases short and J 0 bases short, with 14 bases between. Germline CDR1 is SGHRS and CDR2 is YFSETQ. For the CDR3, the DNA is TGCGCCAGCAGCCGGCAGACGGGGAGCTCCTACGAGCAGTACTTC. Translation: CASSRQTGSSYEQYF.

This sequence joins TRBV28 and TRBJ2-3, with D tentatively TRBD2 (5 bases). The germline V gene has CDR1 MDHEN and CDR2 SYDVKM. Trimming pared 5 bases from V and 1 base from J, leaving 10 bases between. The CDR3 runs 14 residues. The CDR3 is CASSPHGGTDTQYF. In DNA, the CDR3 is TGTGCCAGCAGTCCGCACGGGGGCACAGATACGCAGTATTTT.

The genes are TRBV7-2 and TRBJ1-1; D gene uncertain. V lost 1 base to trimming and J lost 10 bases, with 16 bases between them. This CDR3 spans 14 amino acids. CDR1 is SGHTA and CDR2 is FQGNSA in the germline V gene. The CDR3 is CASSLGSAFPGAFF. The CDR3 DNA reads as TGTGCCAGCAGCTTAGGATCGGCCTTCCCGGGAGCTTTCTTT. The variable domain in full, with the rest retrieved from reference TRBV7-2 and TRBJ1-1, is GAGVSQSPSNKVTEKGKDVELRCDPISGHTALYWYRQSLGQGLEFLIYFQGNSAPDKSGLPSDRFSAERTGGSVSTLTIQRTQQEDSAVYLCASSLGSAFPGAFFGQGTRLTVV.

This clone was seen only a few times. The V and J genes are TRBV7-9 and TRBJ1-2; D gene unclear. This CDR3 has 14 amino acids. Trimming took off 5 bases at V and 4 bases at J, with 14 bases between the two ends. The germline V gene has CDR1 SEHNR and CDR2 FQNEAQ (reference sequence). The CDR3 loop reads CASSGGSAPYGYTF. In DNA form, the CDR3 reads TGTGCCAGCAGCGGCGGATCGGCGCCCTATGGCTACACCTTC. The variable domain in full, with the rest retrieved from reference TRBV7-9 and TRBJ1-2, is DTGVSQNPRHKITKRGQNVTFRCDPISEHNRLYWYRQTLGQGPEFLTYFQNEAQLEKSRLLSDRFSAERPKGSFSTLEIQRTEQGDSAMYLCASSGGSAPYGYTFGSGTRLTVV.

The rearrangement uses TRBV6-1 and TRBJ1-1, with no clear D. This CDR3 has 12 amino acids. The V end was cut by 7 bases, the J end by 5 bases, with 11 bases between. Germline V CDR1 and CDR2: MNHNS, SASEGT. CDR3 protein: CASTEPGTEAFF. CDR3 nucleotide sequence: TGTGCCAGCACCGAGCCAGGAACTGAAGCTTTCTTT.

V gene TRBV29-1 combines with J gene TRBJ2-5; D is undetermined. The CDR3 totals 10 residues. V lost 7 bases and J lost 1, with 4 bases in between. Per germline, CDR1 SQVTM and CDR2 ANQGSEA. The chain's CDR3 is CSAGQETQYF. As DNA, the CDR3 is TGCAGCGCAGGCCAAGAGACCCAGTACTTC.

The chain has TRBV18 and TRBJ2-1; TRBD2 agrees at 7 bases. J gave up 10 bases and V 2 bases, and 11 bases lay outside the gene matches. The CDR3 spans 15 residues. CDR1 is KGHSH, CDR2 LQKENI, per germline. CDR3 sequence: CASSPGASGLDEQFF. Written as DNA, the CDR3 is TGTGCCAGCTCACCAGGGGCTAGCGGCTTGGACGAGCAGTTCTTC.

This clone was observed a few times. The chain employs TRBV6-5 and TRBJ2-1, with 10 positions matching TRBD2. In germline, CDR1 is MNHEY, CDR2 SVGAGI. The V gene end was trimmed by 8 bases and the J gene end by 0 bases; junction bases not matched to a gene: 4. CDR3 length: 15 amino acids. As DNA, the CDR3 is TGTGCCAGCGCTATAGCGGGAGGCTCCTACAATGAGCAGTTCTTC. It translates to CASAIAGGSYNEQFF.

This clone was detected only a few times. V is TRBV19 and J is TRBJ2-2; D may be TRBD2 (6 bases). V lost 5 bases, J lost 5 bases, and 18 bases lay in between. CDR1 is LNHDA and CDR2 is SQIVND in the germline V gene (reference sequence). The CDR3 runs to 16 residues. The CDR3 DNA reads TGTGCCAGTAGTTCATCGTCGGGGACTCCAACCGGGGAGCTGTTTTTT. It encodes CASSSSSGTPTGELFF.

This clone has a handful of counts. The chain is built from TRBV9 and TRBJ2-5; TRBD2 matches at 7 bases. V lost 0 bases to trimming and J lost 1 base; unmatched junction nucleotides: 3. Germline V CDR1 and CDR2: SGDLS, YYNGEE. The CDR3 loop spans 15 amino acids. This CDR3 is CASSVVPSGQETQYF. DNA for the CDR3: TGTGCCAGCAGCGTAGTCCCTAGCGGCCAAGAGACCCAGTACTTC.

This clone has only a few counts. The chain has TRBV19 and TRBJ1-5; 11 nucleotides match TRBD1. The V segment lost 5 bases and the J segment 6 bases; nucleotides outside the gene matches: 6. Germline-derived CDR1 and CDR2 are LNHDA and SQIVND (reference sequence). The CDR3 length is 15 residues. CDR3 in DNA: TGTGCCAGTAGTGGACAGGGGGCGTTGGTTCAGCCCCAGCATTTT. Translation gives CASSGQGALVQPQHF.

This chain uses TRBV6-6 with TRBJ2-7, with D perhaps TRBD1 (6 bases). Germline lookup yields CDR1 MNHNY and CDR2 SVGAGI (reference sequence). V gave up 4 bases and J gave up 6 bases, with 13 bases separating them. CDR3 length: 13 residues. The CDR3 DNA is TGTGCCAGCAGTTCCCCAAAGGGGGTCGAGCAGTACTTC. It yields the protein CASSSPKGVEQYF.

The chain has TRBV18 and TRBJ2-3; TRBD1 matches at 8 bases. This CDR3 has 14 amino acids. Germline V lookup: CDR1 KGHSH, CDR2 LQKENI. V shed 3 bases, J shed 1 base, and the junction held 0 bases outside the gene matches. The CDR3 reads CASSPTGGTDTQYF. CDR3 sequence (DNA): TGTGCCAGCTCACCGACAGGGGGCACAGATACGCAGTATTTT.

The chain is built from TRBV6-6 and TRBJ1-2, with D unresolved. There are 13 residues in the CDR3. V was shortened by 4 bases and J by 2 bases, with 8 bases between the two germline ends. Germline V gene lookup returns CDR1 MNHNY and CDR2 SVGAGI (reference sequence). CDR3 protein: CASSFDFNYGYTF. In nucleotides, the CDR3 is TGTGCCAGCAGTTTCGACTTCAACTATGGCTACACCTTC.

V is TRBV6-1 and J is TRBJ1-4; the D is unclear. The CDR3 is made up of 15 amino acids. CDR1 and CDR2 from the germline V gene are MNHNS and SASEGT. Trimming pared 4 bases from V and 0 bases from J, leaving 9 bases between. CDR3 loop: CASSGALATNEKLFF. The CDR3 DNA is TGTGCCAGCAGTGGGGCCCTTGCAACTAATGAAAAACTGTTTTTT.

The genes are TRBV11-2 and TRBJ2-5; 8 nucleotides match TRBD2. Trimming removed 5 bases from V and 4 bases from J; junction bases left unmatched: 6. CDR1 and CDR2 from the germline V gene are SGHAT and FQNNGV. CDR3 length: 14 amino acids. The CDR3 spells CASSITGLGETQYF. The CDR3 DNA sequence: TGTGCCAGCAGCATAACGGGACTAGGAGAGACCCAGTACTTC.

The genes are TRBV25-1 and TRBJ1-1; no definite D call. Germline values: CDR1 MGHDK, CDR2 SYGVNS. V lost 4 bases to trimming and J lost 1 base, with 1 base between them. The CDR3 length is 11 residues. This CDR3 reads CASSGNTEAFF. CDR3 coding DNA: TGTGCCAGCAGTGGGAACACTGAAGCTTTCTTT.

The rearrangement uses TRBV5-4 and TRBJ1-1; maybe TRBD1 (6 bases). Deletions cut 2 bases from V and 1 base from J, with 6 bases between. Germline loops: CDR1 SGHNT, CDR2 YYREEE (reference sequence). The CDR3 spans 13 residues. The CDR3 region is CASSLQGNTEAFF. The DNA of the CDR3 is TGTGCCAGCAGCTTACAGGGGAACACTGAAGCTTTCTTT.

This clone was counted between two and nine times. The chain is built from TRBV19 and TRBJ2-7; 9 positions match TRBD2. Germline V gives CDR1 LNHDA, CDR2 SQIVND (reference sequence). With V trimmed by 5 bases and J by 6 bases, 14 bases remained unmatched. This CDR3 has 16 amino acids. This CDR3 is CASSPRSAGGSAEQYF. CDR3 bases: TGTGCCAGTAGTCCCCGGTCGGCGGGAGGGTCCGCCGAGCAGTACTTC.

The sample holds a few counts of this clone. The chain links TRBV11-2 to TRBJ2-7; no definite D call. Trimming cost V 5 bases and J 2 bases, with 10 bases left between them. The V gene's germline CDR1 is SGHAT and CDR2 FQNNGV. The CDR3 spans 13 residues. DNA of the CDR3: TGTGCCAGCAGCCCTTCGAGGACCTACGAGCAGTACTTC. Translation gives CASSPSRTYEQYF.

J is TRBJ2-7 and V is TRBV28; 9 bases are shared with TRBD1. CDR3 size: 13 residues. Germline lookup yields CDR1 MDHEN and CDR2 SYDVKM. V trimming: 4 bases; J trimming: 6 bases; junction bases outside the gene matches: 4. The CDR3 bases are TGTGCCAGCAGTTCGGGACAGGGAGGCGAGCAGTACTTC. It is translated as CASSSGQGGEQYF.

The gene calls are TRBV25-1 and TRBJ2-1; D gene unclear. The CDR3 has 14 residues. V gave up 3 bases and J gave up 1 base, with 7 bases separating them. The germline V gene has CDR1 MGHDK and CDR2 SYGVNS. The CDR3 region has the DNA TGTGCCAGCAGTGACTACCCATCCTACAATGAGCAGTTCTTC. The encoded protein is CASSDYPSYNEQFF.

J is TRBJ2-2 and V is TRBV30; TRBD1 matches 9 bases. The CDR3 runs 16 residues. Germline CDR1 reads GTSNPN; CDR2 reads SVGIG (reference sequence). Trimming at V came to 3 bases and at J to 7 bases, leaving 12 bases not matched to a gene. Here the CDR3 reads CAWSVRGQGLGGELFF. For the CDR3, the DNA is TGTGCCTGGAGCGTTAGGGGACAGGGTTTAGGCGGGGAGCTGTTTTTT.

This clone was seen a handful of times. The rearrangement links TRBV5-6 to TRBJ2-7; perhaps TRBD1 as D (5 bases). The CDR3 has 15 amino acids. V gave up 3 bases and J gave up 3 bases, with 16 bases separating them. The germline CDR1 and CDR2 sequences are SGHDT and YYEEEE. This CDR3 reads CASSWYDSSDYEQYF. CDR3 nucleotides: TGTGCCAGCAGCTGGTACGACAGTAGTGACTACGAGCAGTACTTC.

The chain is built from TRBV7-2 and TRBJ2-7; D gene ambiguous. The V and J ends lost 2 bases and 0 bases respectively, with 11 bases between them. Germline CDR1 and CDR2: SGHTA and FQGNSA. CDR3 length: 15 amino acids. This CDR3 is CASSLSWISSYEQYF. The CDR3 DNA follows: TGTGCCAGCAGCTTATCGTGGATAAGCTCCTACGAGCAGTACTTC. Based on the CDR3 plus reference TRBV7-2 and TRBJ2-7, the full variable domain is GAGVSQSPSNKVTEKGKDVELRCDPISGHTALYWYRQSLGQGLEFLIYFQGNSAPDKSGLPSDRFSAERTGGSVSTLTIQRTQQEDSAVYLCASSLSWISSYEQYFGPGTRLTVT.

The rearrangement joins TRBV28 to TRBJ1-5; D remains unclear. Trimming stripped 3 bases from V and 1 base from J, with 10 bases between. Germline-derived CDR1 and CDR2 are MDHEN and SYDVKM. This CDR3 region has 15 residues. The CDR3 bases are TGTGCCAGCAGTTTTGGGGAAGAGAGCAATCAGCCCCAGCATTTT. Translation: CASSFGEESNQPQHF.

The chain carries TRBV5-8 and TRBJ1-5; weak D call: TRBD1 (6 bases). The CDR3 loop spans 15 amino acids. Trimming stripped 4 bases from V and 7 bases from J, with 18 bases between. In germline, CDR1 is SGHTS, CDR2 YDEGEE. CDR3 region: CASSHVTGSGQPQHF. In DNA form, the CDR3 reads TGTGCCAGCAGCCATGTAACAGGGTCTGGACAGCCCCAGCATTTT.

The chain joins TRBV18 to TRBJ2-7; 11 nucleotides line up with TRBD2. This CDR3 comprises 15 residues. Looked up from germline, CDR1 is KGHSH and CDR2 is LQKENI. The V gene end was trimmed by 5 bases and the J gene end by 5 bases; junction bases not matched to a gene: 8. The chain's CDR3 is CASSSGLAEGNEQYF. The CDR3 DNA is TGTGCCAGCTCATCGGGACTAGCGGAGGGGAACGAGCAGTACTTC.